The sequence of this TCR beta chain was determined in a study of OX40 agonist ivuxolimab in advanced cancers. Study-wide context: Patients received ivuxolimab, an agonistic anti-OX40 (CD134) antibody. The mean age was roughly 60 years, ranging from about 20 to 79, with around four fifths of participants male.

CDR1 LGHNT and CDR2 FRNRAP come from the germline V gene. V was cut by 1 base and J by 16 bases, with 17 bases left in between. CDR3 length: 13 residues. Generated by immunoSEQ multiplex PCR, the TCRdb table keeps only in-frame clones and is missing some. The sample carries about 89,000 clones, about 88% recorded once. The chain combines TRBV12-5 with TRBJ2-1, with unresolved D. The receptor was derived from an adult with an advanced solid tumor such as melanoma, head and neck, liver or kidney cancer. The source material was CD4+ or CD8+ T cells sorted from blood, sampled in a trial of the OX40 agonist ivuxolimab. The CDR3 nucleotides are TGTGCTAGTGGTTTGGGTCCGCCCTCGGTTCCCTTCTTC. Protein product: CASGLGPPSVPFF.